This T cell receptor beta chain was sequenced in a study of graft-versus-host responses after intestinal transplantation. V lost 3 bases and J 5 bases, leaving 17 bases between the germline ends. This CDR3 is built from 16 residues. Germline CDR1 reads MRHNA; CDR2 reads SNTAGT. The table came from immunoSEQ multiplex PCR; TCRdb's copy has only in-frame clones and leaves some out. The data contain over 20,000 clones, approximately 92% of them singletons. This material consisted of PBMCs, taken approximately 250 days after intestinal transplant. The TCR sequence derives from a human patient who received an intestinal transplant, so some T cells may come from the graft donor. The rearrangement links TRBV6-4 to TRBJ2-1; tentatively, D is TRBD1 (6 bases). The CDR3 bases are TGTGCCAGCAGTGAGCAAGGGGGAAGGGGACACAATGAGCAGTTCTTC. Protein product: CASSEQGGRGHNEQFF.